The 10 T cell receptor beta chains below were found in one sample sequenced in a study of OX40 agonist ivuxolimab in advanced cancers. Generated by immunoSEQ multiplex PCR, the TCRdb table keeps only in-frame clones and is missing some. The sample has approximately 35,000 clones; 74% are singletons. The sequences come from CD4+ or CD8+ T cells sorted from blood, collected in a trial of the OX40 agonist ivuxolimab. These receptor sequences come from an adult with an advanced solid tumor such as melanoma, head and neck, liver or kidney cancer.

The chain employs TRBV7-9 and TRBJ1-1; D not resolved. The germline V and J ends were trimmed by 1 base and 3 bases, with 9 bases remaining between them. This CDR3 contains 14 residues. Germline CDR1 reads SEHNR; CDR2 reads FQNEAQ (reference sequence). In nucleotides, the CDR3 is TGTGCCAGCAGCTTAGAAATTCGGGACACTGAAGCTTTCTTT. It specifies CASSLEIRDTEAFF.

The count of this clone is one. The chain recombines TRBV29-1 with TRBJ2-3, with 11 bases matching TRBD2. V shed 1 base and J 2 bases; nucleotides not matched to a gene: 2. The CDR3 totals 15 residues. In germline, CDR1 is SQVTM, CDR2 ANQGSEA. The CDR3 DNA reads TGCAGCGTTGAAGGACTAGCGGGGATCACAGATACGCAGTATTTT. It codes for CSVEGLAGITDTQYF.

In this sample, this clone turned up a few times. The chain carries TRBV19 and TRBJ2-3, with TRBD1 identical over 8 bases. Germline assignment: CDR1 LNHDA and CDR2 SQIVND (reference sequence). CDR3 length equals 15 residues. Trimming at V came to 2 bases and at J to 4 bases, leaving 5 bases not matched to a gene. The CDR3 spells CASSINGQGPDTQYF. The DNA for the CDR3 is TGTGCCAGTAGTATAAATGGACAGGGCCCAGATACGCAGTATTTT.

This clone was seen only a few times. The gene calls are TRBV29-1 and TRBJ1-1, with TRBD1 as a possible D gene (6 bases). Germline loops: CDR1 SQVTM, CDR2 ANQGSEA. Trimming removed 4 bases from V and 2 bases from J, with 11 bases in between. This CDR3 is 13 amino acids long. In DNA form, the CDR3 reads TGCAGCGTTGTGACAGGTGGCAACACTGAAGCTTTCTTT. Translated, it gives CSVVTGGNTEAFF.

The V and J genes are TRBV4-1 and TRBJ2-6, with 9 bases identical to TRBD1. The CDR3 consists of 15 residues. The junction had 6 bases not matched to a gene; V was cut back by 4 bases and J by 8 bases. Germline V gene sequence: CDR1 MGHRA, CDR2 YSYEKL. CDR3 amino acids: CASSRSTGGTNVLTF. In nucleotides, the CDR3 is TGCGCCAGCAGCCGCTCGACAGGGGGTACCAACGTCCTGACTTTC.

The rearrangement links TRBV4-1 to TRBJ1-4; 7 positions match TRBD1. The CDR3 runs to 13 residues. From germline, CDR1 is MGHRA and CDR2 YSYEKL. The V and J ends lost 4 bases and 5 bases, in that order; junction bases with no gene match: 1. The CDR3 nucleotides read TGCGCCAGCAGCCGACAGGGAAATGAAAAACTGTTTTTT. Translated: CASSRQGNEKLFF.

The CDR3 sequence: CASSLDRRVDGYTF. In DNA form, the CDR3 reads TGTGCCAGCAGCTTAGACCGCAGGGTGGATGGCTACACCTTC. The V gene is TRBV7-6, the J gene TRBJ1-2, with D perhaps TRBD1 (5 bases). The CDR3 runs to 14 residues. V was pared by 1 base and J by 6 bases, with 12 bases between. Germline-derived CDR1 and CDR2 are SGHVS and FNYEAQ.

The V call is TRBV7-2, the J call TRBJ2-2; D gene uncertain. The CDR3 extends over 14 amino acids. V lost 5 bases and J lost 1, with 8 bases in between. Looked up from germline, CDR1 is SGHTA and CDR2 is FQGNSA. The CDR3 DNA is TGTGCCAGCAGCATGGACCTGAACACCGGGGAGCTGTTTTTT. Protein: CASSMDLNTGELFF.

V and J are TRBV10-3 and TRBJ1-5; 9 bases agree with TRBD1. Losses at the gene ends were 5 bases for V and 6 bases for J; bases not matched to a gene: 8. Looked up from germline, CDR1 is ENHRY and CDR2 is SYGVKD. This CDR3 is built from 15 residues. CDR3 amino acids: CAISPGTGPGQPQHF. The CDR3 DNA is TGTGCCATCAGTCCCGGGACAGGGCCCGGTCAGCCCCAGCATTTT.

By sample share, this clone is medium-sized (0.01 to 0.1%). The CDR3 spells CASSSPQRKGYNEQFF. CDR3 coding DNA: TGTGCCAGTAGTTCACCTCAGAGAAAGGGTTACAATGAGCAGTTCTTC. The V call is TRBV19, the J call TRBJ2-1; no reliable D call. Trimming removed 5 bases from V and 4 bases from J, with 18 bases in between. This CDR3 is 16 amino acids long. Germline V gives CDR1 LNHDA, CDR2 SQIVND (reference sequence).